This passage covers 14 T cell receptor beta chains from one sample sequenced in a study of shared clonotypes between healthy human individuals. The assay was immunoSEQ multiplex PCR, and TCRdb's table has in-frame clones only and misses some. The repertoire holds a few million clones, with approximately 96% as singletons. The sequencing sample was made of naive CD4+ T cells sorted from blood. Subset in this sample: CD45RA+ positively selected. The receptors derive from a man between 18 and 35 years old in good health.

A word on this clone: The same CDR3 arises from other DNA sequences in this sample as well. CDR3 DNA: TGTGCCAGCAGCTCGACAGGGGGGTCCTACAATGAGCAGTTCTTC. Amino acid sequence: CASSSTGGSYNEQFF. The chain uses TRBV7-9 and TRBJ2-1, with 9 bases that match TRBD1. Germline CDR1 and CDR2: SEHNR and FQNEAQ (reference sequence). The CDR3 loop spans 15 amino acids. Losses at the gene ends were 4 bases for V and 1 base for J; bases not matched to a gene: 2.

The chain joins TRBV7-2 to TRBJ1-1; possible D gene TRBD1, 6 bases. The ends were cut back, 5 bases at V and 1 base at J, with 11 bases in the middle. The CDR3 consists of 14 residues. Per the germline V gene, CDR1 is SGHTA and CDR2 is FQGNSA. The CDR3 coding sequence is TGTGCCAGCAGCCTGGACAGCCCGAACACTGAAGCTTTCTTT. This encodes CASSLDSPNTEAFF. The full variable domain, with the rest looked up from reference TRBV7-2 and TRBJ1-1, is GAGVSQSPSNKVTEKGKDVELRCDPISGHTALYWYRQSLGQGLEFLIYFQGNSAPDKSGLPSDRFSAERTGGSVSTLTIQRTQQEDSAVYLCASSLDSPNTEAFFGQGTRLTVV.

In DNA form, the CDR3 reads TGTGCCAGCAGCACCCGGACAGGGCGGCACGAGCAGTACTTC. Its protein product is CASSTRTGRHEQYF. The chain combines TRBV7-8 with TRBJ2-7; 8 bases line up with TRBD1. There are 14 residues in the CDR3. The V segment lost 5 bases and the J segment 5 bases; nucleotides outside the gene matches: 8. Germline V gene sequence: CDR1 SGHVS, CDR2 FQNEAQ.

The chain links TRBV7-2 to TRBJ2-5; the D is unclear. Between the trimmed V and J ends, which lost 1 base and 5 bases, there was a span of 14 bases. The germline gives CDR1 SGHTA, CDR2 FQGNSA. The CDR3 extends over 15 amino acids. The CDR3 sequence is CASSLDSADWETQYF. For the CDR3, the DNA is TGTGCCAGCAGCTTAGACAGCGCAGATTGGGAGACCCAGTACTTC.

Notes on this clone: Other DNA sequences in this specimen translate into the identical CDR3. The chain employs TRBV5-1 and TRBJ1-3; maybe TRBD1 (5 bases). This CDR3 is 14 amino acids long. Per germline, CDR1 SGHRS and CDR2 YFSETQ. Trimming took 2 bases from V and 2 from J, leaving 8 bases between them. The CDR3 bases are TGCGCCAGCAGCTTAGCAGGGACTGGAAACACCATATATTTT. Its translation: CASSLAGTGNTIYF.

V gene TRBV2 combines with J gene TRBJ2-2; 10 positions agree with TRBD1. CDR1 and CDR2 from the germline V gene are SNHLY and FYNNEI. V lost 10 bases, J lost 7 bases, and 9 bases stayed unmatched. The CDR3 has 14 amino acids. The CDR3 sequence: CAIKRDRGFGELFF. CDR3 in DNA: TGTGCCATCAAGCGGGACAGGGGCTTCGGGGAGCTGTTTTTT. The variable domain in full, completed from reference TRBV2 and TRBJ2-2, reads EPEVTQTPSHQVTQMGQEVILRCVPISNHLYFYWYRQILGQKVEFLVSFYNNEISEKSEIFDDQFSVERPDGSNFTLKIRSTKLEDSAMYFCAIKRDRGFGELFFGEGSRLTVL.

V gene TRBV7-2 combines with J gene TRBJ2-1; D unresolved. Germline V gene data show CDR1 as SGHTA and CDR2 as FQGNSA. The germline V and J ends were trimmed by 1 base and 9 bases, with 13 bases remaining between them. The CDR3 totals 14 residues. CDR3 nucleotides: TGTGCCAGCAGCTTAGTGAGACCAGATGCTGAGCAGTTCTTC. Protein sequence: CASSLVRPDAEQFF.

This rearrangement joins TRBV11-2 to TRBJ1-2; TRBD1 might be the D (6 bases). The V gene lost 5 bases and the J gene lost 8 bases, with 18 bases spanning the gap. The CDR3 loop spans 14 amino acids. Germline-derived CDR1 and CDR2 are SGHAT and FQNNGV. The CDR3 region is CASSNRGTNGGYTF. DNA for the CDR3: TGTGCCAGCAGCAATAGGGGGACAAACGGAGGCTACACCTTC.

The chain carries TRBV9 and TRBJ1-5; D unresolved. The length of the CDR3 is 13 residues. Per germline, CDR1 SGDLS and CDR2 YYNGEE. The V gene lost 0 bases and the J gene lost 7 bases, with 8 bases spanning the gap. Here the CDR3 DNA reads TGTGCCAGCAGCGTAGGGCTGGAGCAGCCCCAGCATTTT. Translated: CASSVGLEQPQHF.

The chain joins TRBV5-4 to TRBJ2-1; D possibly matches TRBD1 or TRBD2 (5 bases each). Germline loops: CDR1 SGHNT, CDR2 YYREEE (reference sequence). The V gene lost 2 bases and the J gene lost 8 bases, with 14 bases spanning the gap. The CDR3 is 14 residues long. CDR3 sequence: CASSFGTHGYEQFF. CDR3 nucleotides: TGTGCCAGCAGCTTTGGGACCCATGGGTATGAGCAGTTCTTC.

The chain recombines TRBV5-8 with TRBJ1-6; possibly TRBD1 for D (5 bases). Per the germline V gene, CDR1 is SGHTS and CDR2 is YDEGEE. The V and J ends lost 2 bases and 6 bases respectively, with 12 bases between them. The length of the CDR3 is 15 residues. As DNA, the CDR3 is TGTGCCAGCAGCTTCAATCCAGGGTTTAATTCACCCCTCCACTTT. The encoded protein is CASSFNPGFNSPLHF.

This sequence joins TRBV2 and TRBJ2-7, with a weak D call TRBD2 (6 bases). The V and J ends lost 8 bases and 6 bases respectively, with 23 bases between them. The germline CDR1 and CDR2 sequences are SNHLY and FYNNEI. This CDR3 has 15 amino acids. Here the CDR3 DNA reads TGTGCCAGCTTGTCTCAGGGACTCCCGGCGGGCGAGCAGTACTTC. This codes for CASLSQGLPAGEQYF.

The V gene is TRBV4-2, the J gene TRBJ2-2, with D tentatively TRBD2 (5 bases). CDR1 and CDR2 from the germline V gene are LGHNA and YNFKEQ. The CDR3 consists of 15 residues. V gave up 1 base and J gave up 5 bases, with 11 bases separating them. CDR3 residues: CASSQGFGGTGELFF. For the CDR3, the DNA is TGTGCCAGCAGCCAAGGATTCGGAGGAACCGGGGAGCTGTTTTTT.

This chain links TRBV10-3 with TRBJ2-7; the D gene is possibly TRBD1 (5 bases). Per the germline V gene, CDR1 is ENHRY and CDR2 is SYGVKD. The CDR3 sequence is 15 residues long. V lost 2 bases and J 2 bases, leaving 13 bases between the germline ends. The CDR3 sequence: CAISEELQAAYEQYF. For the CDR3, the DNA is TGTGCCATCAGTGAGGAATTACAGGCCGCCTACGAGCAGTACTTC.